These 12 T cell receptor beta chains were all obtained from the same sample, sequenced in a study of post-analysis software for immune sequencing data. No antigen has been assigned to these receptors. General observations from the study: Compared with controls, patients had more of five or six TRBV segments, including TRBV5-6, TRBV5-1 and TRBV20-1.

TCR beta cDNA libraries included unique molecular identifiers. MiXCR, applied by TCRdb to the PCR reads, yields one record per CDR3 protein. Of fewer than 900,000 distinct CDR3 sequences listed, approximately 44% were seen once; the top ten hold 4.9%. The sequencing input was blood. These receptors originate from a girl aged 10 to 17 with multiple sclerosis.

V and J are TRBV20-1 and TRBJ2-7; TRBD1 matches at 12 bases. The CDR3 contains 15 residues. J was trimmed by 3 bases and V by 2 bases; bases with no gene match: 5. CDR1 is DFQATT and CDR2 is SNEGSKA in the germline V gene (reference sequence). The CDR3 DNA reads TGCAGTGCTAGACCGGGGACAGGGGGCATCTACGAGCAGTACTTC. The encoded protein is CSARPGTGGIYEQYF.

A few counts support this clonotype. The DNA for the CDR3 is TGTGCCACCAGTGGGCAGGGGGCATTGGGTGAGCAGTTCTTC. Protein: CATSGQGALGEQFF. The chain carries TRBV24-1 and TRBJ2-1, with 8 bases fitting TRBD1. Trimming took 5 bases from V and 9 from J; bases not matched to a gene: 8. CDR3 length: 14 residues. Germline assignment: CDR1 KGHDR and CDR2 SFDVKD.

CDR3 sequence: CASSLSALGSGRETQYF. The CDR3 DNA is TGTGCCAGCAGTTTATCTGCTTTGGGTAGCGGGAGGGAGACCCAGTACTTC. The chain uses TRBV12-3 or TRBV12-4 and TRBJ2-5; 10 positions match TRBD2. The CDR3 extends over 17 amino acids. Unmatched junction bases numbered 11, after V lost 2 bases and J lost 5 bases.

The V and J genes are TRBV6-1 and TRBJ2-3; D might be TRBD2 (6 bases). The CDR3 is 15 amino acids. CDR1 and CDR2 (germline): MNHNS, SASEGT. V was cut by 4 bases and J by 3 bases, with 14 bases left in between. The CDR3 bases are TGTGCCAGCAGTGGCGGAGGGATGGCGACAGATACGCAGTATTTT. Translated: CASSGGGMATDTQYF.

The rearrangement links TRBV11-2 to TRBJ2-5; D may be TRBD1 or TRBD2 (5 bases each). The J call is in doubt because the DNA end fits TRBJ2-7 better. CDR1 is SGHAT and CDR2 is FQNNGV in the germline V gene. This CDR3 contains 15 residues. CDR3 protein: CASSLALGTPSEQYF. In DNA form, the CDR3 reads TGTGCCAGCAGCTTAGCGCTGGGGACCCCCTCCGAGCAGTACTTC.

The chain recombines TRBV9 with TRBJ1-2; TRBD1 might be the D (6 bases). Germline CDR1 is SGDLS and CDR2 is YYNGEE. There are 16 residues in the CDR3. The ends were cut back, 0 bases at V and 7 bases at J, with 19 bases in the middle. The CDR3 loop is CASSVVARTDTVGYTF. CDR3 bases: TGTGCCAGCAGCGTAGTCGCCCGGACAGACACTGTTGGCTACACCTTC.

The chain couples TRBV7-2 to TRBJ2-1; 13 bases map to TRBD2. With 4 bases clipped from V and 4 bases from J, the junction kept 10 bases outside the gene matches. Per germline, CDR1 SGHTA and CDR2 FQGNSA. The CDR3 loop spans 18 amino acids. The CDR3 loop is CASSSRTSGSISYNEQFF. The DNA for the CDR3 is TGTGCCAGCAGCTCCCGGACTAGCGGGAGTATTAGTTACAATGAGCAGTTCTTC.

This clonotype was counted between two and nine times. The chain is built from TRBV14 and TRBJ2-1; possible D gene TRBD2, 5 bases. This CDR3 region has 16 residues. CDR1 is SGHDN and CDR2 is FVKESK in the germline V gene. V shed 0 bases and J shed 7 bases, with 16 bases lying between them. This chain's CDR3 is CASSQDLRVGKNEQFF. CDR3 nucleotide sequence: TGTGCCAGCAGCCAAGATCTGAGGGTGGGGAAGAATGAGCAGTTCTTC.

The rearrangement uses TRBV10-3 and TRBJ2-5; 12 nucleotides agree with TRBD2. Germline V CDR1 and CDR2: ENHRY, SYGVKD. This CDR3 region has 14 residues. V was clipped by 10 bases and J by 5 bases; unmatched bases: 8. CDR3 residues: CATRTSGDGETQYF. In DNA, the CDR3 is TGTGCCACCCGGACTAGCGGGGACGGGGAGACCCAGTACTTC.

The gene calls are TRBV29-1 and TRBJ2-5, with D perhaps TRBD1 (5 bases). CDR1 and CDR2 (germline): SQVTM, ANQGSEA. V was trimmed by 1 base and J by 1 base, leaving 7 bases between them. CDR3 size: 13 residues. The DNA of the CDR3 is TGCAGCGTTGAAGGGGGCGGCCAAGAGACCCAGTACTTC. This encodes CSVEGGGQETQYF. Complete variable domain (other parts from reference TRBV29-1 and TRBJ2-5): SAVISQKPSRDICQRGTSLTIQCQVDSQVTMMFWYRQQPGQSLTLIATANQGSEATYESGFVIDKFPISRPNLTFSTLTVSNMSPEDSSIYLCSVEGGGQETQYFGPGTRLLVL.

The V gene is TRBV9, the J gene TRBJ1-2, with D unclear. CDR3 length: 13 residues. V was shortened by 4 bases and J by 6 bases, with 13 bases between the two germline ends. Germline-derived CDR1 and CDR2 are SGDLS and YYNGEE. CDR3 sequence: CASSTWPTHGYTF. The CDR3 DNA reads TGTGCCAGCAGCACGTGGCCTACCCATGGCTACACCTTC.

The V call is TRBV24-1, the J call TRBJ1-5; possibly TRBD1 for D (6 bases). Trimming shortened V by 4 bases and J by 5 bases, and 11 bases separated the two germline ends. The CDR3 runs 14 residues. CDR1 and CDR2 from the germline V gene are KGHDR and SFDVKD. The CDR3 is CATSDEGGDQPQHF. CDR3 in DNA: TGTGCCACCAGTGACGAGGGGGGGGATCAGCCCCAGCATTTT.